These 27 T cell receptor beta chains were sequenced from one sample in a study of molecular identifiers for immune sequencing clone quantification. TCRdb called the PCR reads again in MiXCR, with one record for every CDR3 protein. The sample includes some 590,000 distinct CDR3 sequences, about 25% seen only once; the top ten take 0.75% to 0.8%. The specimen sequenced was naive CD8+ T cells from blood, with Jurkat cell RNA spiked in. Subset of the sample: FACS-sorted CD8+CD4-CCR7+CD45RA+ naive T cells. The source of these receptors is a human donor in good health. Some libraries in this study had Jurkat cell RNA spiked in.

This clonotype was seen repeatedly, ten times or more. CDR3 coding DNA: TGTGCCAGCAGCGTGGGACTAGCGAGTAGCACAGATACGCAGTATTTT. It translates to CASSVGLASSTDTQYF. The chain employs TRBV7-6 and TRBJ2-3, with 10 bases matching TRBD2. The CDR3 covers 16 residues. CDR1 and CDR2 from the germline V gene are SGHVS and FNYEAQ. Germline trimming cut 5 bases from V and 0 bases from J; bases unmatched to any gene: 5. The full variable domain, with the rest looked up from reference TRBV7-6 and TRBJ2-3, is GAGVSQSPRYKVTKRGQDVALRCDPISGHVSLYWYRQALGQGPEFLTYFNYEAQQDKSGLPNDRFSAERPEGSISTLTIQRTEQRDSAMYRCASSVGLASSTDTQYFGPGTRLTVL.

This clonotype was detected ten times or more. This rearrangement joins TRBV6-6 to TRBJ2-7, with D unclear. This CDR3 is 14 amino acids long. V was clipped by 3 bases and J by 2 bases, with 11 bases between them. Germline assignment: CDR1 MNHNY and CDR2 SVGAGI (reference sequence). The CDR3 spells CASSYLGGAYEQYF. The CDR3, as DNA: TGTGCCAGCAGTTATCTGGGCGGTGCCTACGAGCAGTACTTC.

This clonotype was observed a few times. The rearrangement joins TRBV27 to TRBJ2-7; D may be TRBD2 (5 bases). The length of the CDR3 is 16 residues. V lost 8 bases and J 4 bases, leaving 24 bases between the germline ends. Germline values: CDR1 MNHEY, CDR2 SMNVEV (reference sequence). CDR3 in DNA: TGTGCCAGCCGTACTGACCCGGACTCACCTATATACGAGCAGTACTTC. As protein: CASRTDPDSPIYEQYF.

The V gene is TRBV18, the J gene TRBJ2-3; TRBD2 matches 8 bases. Losses at the gene ends were 3 bases for V and 2 bases for J; bases not matched to a gene: 4. The CDR3 extends over 15 amino acids. Germline values: CDR1 KGHSH, CDR2 LQKENI. CDR3 sequence: CASSPETSDTDTQYF. CDR3 DNA sequence: TGTGCCAGCTCACCCGAGACTAGCGACACAGATACGCAGTATTTT.

This clonotype was observed a handful of times. This sequence joins TRBV3-1 and TRBJ2-1, with a tentative D call TRBD1 (5 bases). Germline V gene data show CDR1 as LGHDT and CDR2 as YNNKEL (reference sequence). CDR3 length: 15 amino acids. Trimming shortened V by 4 bases and J by 6 bases, and 16 bases separated the two germline ends. This chain's CDR3 is CASSLLGHTRNEQFF. The CDR3 nucleotides are TGTGCCAGCAGCCTCCTTGGACACACCCGCAATGAGCAGTTCTTC.

This chain connects TRBV7-9 to TRBJ1-1; D unresolved. The germline gives CDR1 SEHNR, CDR2 FQNEAQ (reference sequence). The CDR3 sequence is 15 residues long. The V end lost 5 bases, the J end lost 5 bases, and 18 bases lay between the germline ends. The CDR3 nucleotides read TGTGCCAGCAGCGAAAGATCCGGGGTCGAGACTGAAGCTTTCTTT. This sequence encodes CASSERSGVETEAFF.

The chain employs TRBV4-3 and TRBJ1-2; no firm D call. Germline V lookup: CDR1 LGHNA, CDR2 YSLEER. The V and J ends lost 0 bases and 4 bases respectively, with 15 bases between them. CDR3 length: 16 amino acids. CDR3: CASSQDSGGMGYGYTF. Written as DNA, the CDR3 is TGCGCCAGCAGCCAAGATTCGGGAGGCATGGGCTATGGCTACACCTTC.

This clonotype was detected only a few times. The rearrangement uses TRBV6-6 and TRBJ2-1; the D is unclear. The CDR3 is made up of 14 amino acids. Germline lookup yields CDR1 MNHNY and CDR2 SVGAGI (reference sequence). The V end was cut by 4 bases, the J end by 7 bases, with 14 bases between. CDR3 sequence reads: CASSWSPESNEQFF. As DNA, the CDR3 is TGTGCCAGCAGTTGGTCGCCAGAAAGTAATGAGCAGTTCTTC.

This clonotype was recorded at least ten times. The chain joins TRBV4-3 to TRBJ2-7, with D perhaps matching TRBD1 (6 bases). The germline V gene encodes CDR1 LGHNA and CDR2 YSLEER. CDR3 length: 16 residues. Between the trimmed V and J ends, which lost 0 bases and 6 bases, there was a span of 18 bases. The CDR3 sequence is CASSQDTTGISPEQYF. For the CDR3, the DNA is TGCGCCAGCAGCCAAGACACCACAGGGATCTCTCCCGAGCAGTACTTC.

The V call is TRBV11-2, the J call TRBJ2-7, with 8 bases aligning to TRBD1. With 5 bases clipped from V and 4 bases from J, the junction kept 13 bases outside the gene matches. Germline V CDR1 and CDR2: SGHAT, FQNNGV. This CDR3 has 16 amino acids. This chain's CDR3 is CASSTLTGGGWYEQYF. The CDR3 DNA follows: TGTGCCAGCAGCACCCTCACAGGGGGTGGATGGTACGAGCAGTACTTC.

This clonotype has more than one count but fewer than ten. The rearrangement joins TRBV19 to TRBJ1-1; a weak D match, TRBD1 (6 bases). Trimming took off 3 bases at V and 3 bases at J, with 8 bases between the two ends. CDR3 length: 13 amino acids. Germline CDR1 LNHDA, CDR2 SQIVND (reference sequence). The CDR3 protein is CASSMTGYTEAFF. The CDR3 coding sequence is TGTGCCAGTAGTATGACAGGATACACTGAAGCTTTCTTT.

This clonotype was detected only a few times. The gene calls are TRBV6-5 and TRBJ1-2; D call uncertain. V was clipped by 3 bases and J by 10 bases, with 9 bases between them. CDR3 length: 11 amino acids. Germline values: CDR1 MNHEY, CDR2 SVGAGI. The CDR3 protein is CASSYGVFYTF. The CDR3, as DNA: TGTGCCAGCAGTTATGGTGTTTTCTACACCTTC.

This clonotype showed up many times. The rearrangement uses TRBV27 and TRBJ2-7; TRBD2 matches 10 bases. The CDR3 contains 16 residues. The junction had 8 bases not matched to a gene; V was cut back by 2 bases and J by 4 bases. The germline gives CDR1 MNHEY, CDR2 SMNVEV (reference sequence). The chain's CDR3 is CASSLRAGGFEYEQYF. In DNA form, the CDR3 reads TGTGCCAGCAGTTTACGAGCGGGAGGGTTTGAGTACGAGCAGTACTTC.

The chain employs TRBV19 and TRBJ1-2, with 7 bases matching TRBD1. CDR3 size: 15 residues. V dropped 4 bases and J dropped 3; count of bases not matched to a gene: 8. The V gene's germline CDR1 is LNHDA and CDR2 SQIVND (reference sequence). CDR3 bases: TGTGCCAGTAGTACGGGGGACAGCACATACTATGGCTACACCTTC. This codes for CASSTGDSTYYGYTF.

This clonotype has just a few counts. V and J are TRBV28 and TRBJ2-7; 9 bases agree with TRBD2. The CDR3 runs to 15 residues. Germline CDR1 is MDHEN and CDR2 is SYDVKM. V lost 3 bases to trimming and J lost 6 bases; unmatched junction nucleotides: 9. CDR3 coding DNA: TGTGCCAGCAGTTTTTTAGCTAGCGGGACTCGCGAGCAGTACTTC. It encodes CASSFLASGTREQYF. The full variable domain, in which reference TRBV28 and TRBJ2-7 provide the parts outside the CDR3, is DVKVTQSSRYLVKRTGEKVFLECVQDMDHENMFWYRQDPGLGLRLIYFSYDVKMKEKGDIPEGYSVSREKKERFSLILESASTNQTSMYLCASSFLASGTREQYFGPGTRLTVT.

The V call is TRBV4-3, the J call TRBJ1-1, with 7 bases fitting TRBD1. Germline V lookup: CDR1 LGHNA, CDR2 YSLEER. This CDR3 comprises 13 residues. V was pared by 4 bases and J by 6 bases, with 5 bases of the junction left unmatched. The CDR3 here is CASSLHRGAEAFF. The DNA of the CDR3 is TGCGCCAGCAGCCTTCACAGGGGCGCTGAAGCTTTCTTT.

As to this clonotype: This may come from a read error, since a much larger clone is one base off. The CDR3 end shows no conserved phenylalanine or tryptophan, and so a read error is likely. J is TRBJ2-3 and V is TRBV5-5; D may correspond to TRBD1 or TRBD2 (5 bases each). Trimming took off 3 bases at V and 2 bases at J, with 19 bases between the two ends. CDR1 and CDR2 (germline): SGHKS, YYEKEE (reference sequence). The CDR3 length is 17 residues. Here the CDR3 reads CASSWGPGTGTTDTQYL. For the CDR3, the DNA is TGTGCCAGCAGCTGGGGCCCGGGGACGGGAACCACAGATACGCAGTATCTT.

Note on this clonotype: The junction and the germline gene differ at one end; a read error may be behind it. The chain links TRBV29-1 to TRBJ2-3; D gene unclear. The CDR3 runs 17 residues. The germline V gene encodes CDR1 SQVTM and CDR2 ANQGSEA. The CDR3 nucleotides read TGCAGCGTTGAAGATCTTAAGACAAGAAAGGCCACAAATACGCAATATTTT. Translation gives CSVEDLKTRKATNTQYF.

This clonotype occurred many times. The J gene is TRBJ1-4, the V gene TRBV3-1; tentatively, D is TRBD1 (5 bases). V was trimmed by 4 bases and J by 10 bases, leaving 10 bases between them. The germline V gene has CDR1 LGHDT and CDR2 YNNKEL (reference sequence). This CDR3 has 12 residues. CDR3 in amino acids: CASSPYGGKLFF. CDR3 DNA sequence: TGTGCCAGCAGCCCCTATGGGGGAAAACTGTTTTTT.

V gene TRBV27 combines with J gene TRBJ2-7; possible D gene TRBD2, 7 bases. V gave up 6 bases and J gave up 7 bases, with 19 bases separating them. Per the germline V gene, CDR1 is MNHEY and CDR2 is SMNVEV (reference sequence). The CDR3 totals 14 residues. The CDR3, as DNA: TGTGCCAGCAGGACAGGCCGGGGGGTGGTTGAGCAGTACTTC. Translating it yields CASRTGRGVVEQYF.

Ten or more counts support this clonotype. The V gene is TRBV24-1, the J gene TRBJ2-5; tentative D call: TRBD1 (5 bases). Trimming shortened V by 3 bases and J by 1 base, and 8 bases separated the two germline ends. The CDR3 runs 14 residues. CDR1 KGHDR and CDR2 SFDVKD come from the germline V gene. CDR3 nucleotides: TGTGCCACCAGTGATCTACAGGTCCAAGAGACCCAGTACTTC. This codes for CATSDLQVQETQYF.

In the case of this clonotype: The junction differs from germline at one of its ends, possibly a read error. The V and J genes are TRBV4-3 and TRBJ2-7; D unresolved. The CDR3 sequence is 15 residues long. Germline assignment: CDR1 LGHNA and CDR2 YSLEER. The DNA of the CDR3 is TGCGCCAGCAGCCAAGAAAGCGAGAGCTCCTACGGGCAGTACTTC. This encodes CASSQESESSYGQYF.

V usage is TRBV2 and J usage is TRBJ1-6; a weak D match, TRBD1 (6 bases). This CDR3 is 15 amino acids long. Trimming took off 5 bases at V and 14 bases at J, with 22 bases between the two ends. Germline assignment: CDR1 SNHLY and CDR2 FYNNEI. This CDR3 is CASSRGQPGDPALHF. CDR3 bases: TGTGCCAGCAGTAGAGGACAGCCGGGGGATCCAGCCCTCCACTTT.

This clonotype was recorded only once. A much larger clone sits a single nucleotide away, making a read error possible. J is TRBJ2-7 and V is TRBV20-1, with 7 bases matching TRBD2. CDR3 length: 13 amino acids. In germline, CDR1 is DFQATT, CDR2 SNEGSKA (reference sequence). The CDR3 nucleotides read TGCAGTGCTCCCGGGACTACCTCCTACGAGCAGCACTTC. It yields the protein CSAPGTTSYEQHF.

There are many counts of this clonotype. The chain employs TRBV27 and TRBJ1-1, with 7 bases aligning to TRBD1. V lost 5 bases to trimming and J lost 6 bases; unmatched junction nucleotides: 9. The CDR3 spans 14 residues. Germline V gene sequence: CDR1 MNHEY, CDR2 SMNVEV (reference sequence). The CDR3 region has the DNA TGTGCCAGCAGTGACGCGGACAGGTCGGCTGAAGCTTTCTTT. Translated, it gives CASSDADRSAEAFF.

This chain links TRBV19 with TRBJ2-3; 12 nucleotides line up with TRBD1. CDR1 is LNHDA and CDR2 is SQIVND in the germline V gene (reference sequence). The CDR3 runs to 16 residues. With V trimmed by 6 bases and J by 6 bases, 10 bases remained unmatched. DNA of the CDR3: TGTGCCAGTAGATCTTCGGGACAGGGGGCTCTTGATACGCAGTATTTT. Residues: CASRSSGQGALDTQYF.

The chain uses TRBV20-1 and TRBJ2-1; 11 bases align to TRBD2. V shed 6 bases, J shed 5 bases, and the junction held 15 bases outside the gene matches. The CDR3 loop spans 17 amino acids. CDR1 DFQATT and CDR2 SNEGSKA come from the germline V gene (reference sequence). The CDR3 here is CSAQTLSSGRTHNEQFF. The DNA of the CDR3 is TGCAGTGCCCAAACCCTCTCTAGCGGGAGGACCCACAATGAGCAGTTCTTC.